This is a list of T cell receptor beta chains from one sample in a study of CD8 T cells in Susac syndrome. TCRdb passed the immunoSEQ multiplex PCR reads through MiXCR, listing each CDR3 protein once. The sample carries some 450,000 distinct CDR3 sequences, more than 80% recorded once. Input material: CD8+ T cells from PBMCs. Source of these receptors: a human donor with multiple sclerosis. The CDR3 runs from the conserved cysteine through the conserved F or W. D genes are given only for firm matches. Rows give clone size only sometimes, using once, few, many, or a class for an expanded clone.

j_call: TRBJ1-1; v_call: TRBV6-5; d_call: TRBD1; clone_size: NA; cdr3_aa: CASSYRDRGLLLNTEAFF; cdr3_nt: TGTGCCAGCAGTTATCGGGACAGGGGGCTCCTTTTGAACACTGAAGCTTTCTTT
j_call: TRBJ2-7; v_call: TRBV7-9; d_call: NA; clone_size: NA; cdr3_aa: CASSWERYEQYF; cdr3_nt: TGTGCCAGCAGCTGGGAGCGTTACGAGCAGTACTTC
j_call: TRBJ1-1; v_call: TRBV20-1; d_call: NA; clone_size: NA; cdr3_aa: CSARSSQGYAEAFF; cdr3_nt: TGCAGTGCTAGAAGTAGCCAGGGATACGCTGAAGCTTTCTTT
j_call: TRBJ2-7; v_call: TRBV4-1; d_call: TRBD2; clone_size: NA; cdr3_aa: CASSQPLAGGSYEQYF; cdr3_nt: TGCGCCAGCAGCCAGCCACTAGCGGGGGGCTCCTACGAGCAGTACTTC
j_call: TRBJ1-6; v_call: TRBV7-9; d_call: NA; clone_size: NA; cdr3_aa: CASRVGGPSSYNSPLHF; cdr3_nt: TGTGCCAGCAGAGTGGGGGGGCCAAGCTCCTATAATTCACCCCTCCACTTT
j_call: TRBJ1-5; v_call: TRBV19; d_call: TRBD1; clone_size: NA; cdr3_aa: CASSIYRGQGNHQPQHF; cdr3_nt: TGTGCCAGTAGTATATATCGGGGACAGGGGAATCATCAGCCCCAGCATTTT
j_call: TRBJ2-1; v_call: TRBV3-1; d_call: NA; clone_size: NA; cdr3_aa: CASSQSDNYNEQFF; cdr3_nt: TGTGCCAGCAGCCAGAGCGACAATTACAATGAGCAGTTCTTC
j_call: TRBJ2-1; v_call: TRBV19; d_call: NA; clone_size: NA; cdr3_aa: CASSMRGIENNEQFF; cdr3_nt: TGTGCCAGTAGTATGAGAGGGATCGAGAACAATGAGCAGTTCTTC
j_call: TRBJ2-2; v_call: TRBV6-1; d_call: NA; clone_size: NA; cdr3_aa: CASMNRVRTGELFF; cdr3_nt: TGTGCCAGCATGAACAGGGTACGGACCGGGGAGCTGTTTTTT
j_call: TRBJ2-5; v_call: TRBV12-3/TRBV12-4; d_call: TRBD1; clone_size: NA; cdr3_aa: CASSLDIGTGGSGTQYF; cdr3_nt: TGTGCCAGCAGTTTAGATATAGGGACAGGGGGTTCTGGGACCCAGTACTTC
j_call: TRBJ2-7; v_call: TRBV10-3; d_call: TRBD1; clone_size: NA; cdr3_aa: CAISEGQGGPLAQYF; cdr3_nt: TGTGCCATCAGTGAGGGACAGGGGGGCCCCCTAGCTCAGTACTTC
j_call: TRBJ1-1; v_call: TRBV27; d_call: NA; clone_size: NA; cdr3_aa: CASSPLGVDTEAFF; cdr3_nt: TGTGCCAGCAGTCCCTTGGGGGTGGACACTGAAGCTTTCTTT
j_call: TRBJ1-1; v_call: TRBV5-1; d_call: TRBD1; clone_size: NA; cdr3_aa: CASSVYTGGNTEAFF; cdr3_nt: TGCGCCAGCAGCGTATATACAGGGGGCAACACTGAAGCTTTCTTT
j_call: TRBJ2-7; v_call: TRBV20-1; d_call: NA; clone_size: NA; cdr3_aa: CSASPDKSYEQYF; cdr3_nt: TGCAGTGCTAGCCCGGACAAATCCTACGAGCAGTACTTC
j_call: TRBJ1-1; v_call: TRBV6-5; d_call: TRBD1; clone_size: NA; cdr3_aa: CASTFRGANTEAFF; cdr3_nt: TGTGCCAGCACTTTCAGGGGGGCGAACACTGAAGCTTTCTTT
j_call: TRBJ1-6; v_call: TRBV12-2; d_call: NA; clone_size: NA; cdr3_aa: CASRLEQRLSSYNSPLHF; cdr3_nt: TGTGCAAGTCGCTTAGAACAGCGACTGAGCTCCTATAATTCACCCCTCCACTTT
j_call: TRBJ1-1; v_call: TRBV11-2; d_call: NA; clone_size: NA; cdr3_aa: CASSLWRGQDQNTEAFF; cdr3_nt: TGTGCCAGCAGCTTATGGAGGGGTCAGGACCAGAACACTGAAGCTTTCTTT
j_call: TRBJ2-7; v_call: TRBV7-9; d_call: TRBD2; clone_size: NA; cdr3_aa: CASSPATAGDYEQYF; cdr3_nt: TGTGCCAGCAGCCCTGCCACAGCGGGGGATTACGAGCAGTACTTC
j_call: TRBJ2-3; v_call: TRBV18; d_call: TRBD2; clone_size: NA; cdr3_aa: CASSLGTSGPTDTQYF; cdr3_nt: TGTGCCAGCTCCCTCGGGACTAGCGGACCCACAGATACGCAGTATTTT
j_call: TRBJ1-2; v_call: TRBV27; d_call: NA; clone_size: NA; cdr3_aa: CASSSLGGINGYTF; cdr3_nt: TGTGCCAGCAGTTCCTTAGGGGGGATTAACGGCTACACCTTC
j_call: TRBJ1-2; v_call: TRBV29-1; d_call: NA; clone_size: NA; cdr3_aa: CSVVGVYGYTF; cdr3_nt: TGCAGCGTTGTTGGGGTCTATGGCTACACCTTC
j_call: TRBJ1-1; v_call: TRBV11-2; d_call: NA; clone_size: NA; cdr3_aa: CASSAWDSNTEAFF; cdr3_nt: TGTGCCAGCAGCGCTTGGGATTCGAACACTGAAGCTTTCTTT
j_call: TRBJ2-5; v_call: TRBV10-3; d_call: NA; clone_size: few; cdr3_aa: CAISDSGEETQYF; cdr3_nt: TGTGCCATCAGTGACTCAGGGGAGGAGACCCAGTACTTC
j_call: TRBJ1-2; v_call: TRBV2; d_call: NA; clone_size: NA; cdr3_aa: CASSDMGGRPYGYTF; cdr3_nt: TGTGCCAGCAGTGACATGGGGGGCCGGCCCTATGGCTACACCTTC
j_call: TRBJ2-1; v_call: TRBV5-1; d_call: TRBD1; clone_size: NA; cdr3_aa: CASSLGTGTHEQFF; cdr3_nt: TGCGCCAGCAGCTTGGGGACAGGGACCCATGAGCAGTTCTTC
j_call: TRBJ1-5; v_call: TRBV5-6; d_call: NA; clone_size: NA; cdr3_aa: CASSWGAGDQPQHF; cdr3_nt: TGTGCCAGCAGTTGGGGGGCAGGAGATCAGCCCCAGCATTTT
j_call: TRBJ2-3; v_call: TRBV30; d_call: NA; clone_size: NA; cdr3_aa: CAWSEWGADTQYF; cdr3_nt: TGTGCCTGGAGTGAATGGGGCGCAGATACGCAGTATTTT
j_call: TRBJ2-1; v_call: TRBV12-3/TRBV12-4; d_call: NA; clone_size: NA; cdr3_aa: CASSLAGGRDNEQFF; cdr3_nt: TGTGCCAGCAGTTTAGCCGGAGGGAGAGACAATGAGCAGTTCTTC
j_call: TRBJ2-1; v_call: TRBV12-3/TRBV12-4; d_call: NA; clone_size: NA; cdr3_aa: CASSFALRYPYNEQFF; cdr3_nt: TGTGCCAGCAGTTTCGCTTTGAGGTACCCCTACAATGAGCAGTTCTTC
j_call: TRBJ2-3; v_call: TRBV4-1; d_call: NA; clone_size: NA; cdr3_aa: CASSLESSGDTQYF; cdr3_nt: TGCGCCAGCAGCCTAGAATCGAGTGGAGATACGCAGTATTTT
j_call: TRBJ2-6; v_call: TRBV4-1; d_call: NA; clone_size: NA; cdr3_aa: CASSQDGFSGANVLTF; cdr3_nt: TGCGCCAGCAGCCAAGATGGATTCTCTGGGGCCAACGTCCTGACTTTC
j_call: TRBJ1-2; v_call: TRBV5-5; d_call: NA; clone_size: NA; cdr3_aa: CASSLARDGDYGYTF; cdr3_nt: TGTGCCAGCAGCTTGGCAAGGGACGGCGACTATGGCTACACCTTC
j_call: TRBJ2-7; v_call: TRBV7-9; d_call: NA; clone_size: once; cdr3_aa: CASRRPPDEQYF; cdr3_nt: TGTGCCAGCAGGAGGCCCCCGGACGAGCAGTACTTC
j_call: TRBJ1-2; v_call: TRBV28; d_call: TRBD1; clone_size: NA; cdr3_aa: CASSFPFGTGTNYGYTF; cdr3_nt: TGTGCCAGCAGTTTCCCCTTCGGGACAGGGACTAACTATGGCTACACCTTC
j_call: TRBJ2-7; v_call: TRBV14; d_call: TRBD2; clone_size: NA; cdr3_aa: CASAGQTSGRSYEQYF; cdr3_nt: TGTGCCAGCGCGGGGCAGACTAGCGGGAGATCCTACGAGCAGTACTTC
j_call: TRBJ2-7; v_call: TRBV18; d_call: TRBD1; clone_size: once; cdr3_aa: CASSFLMGTVSYEQYF; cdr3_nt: TGTGCCAGCTCATTCCTCATGGGGACAGTCTCCTACGAGCAGTACTTC
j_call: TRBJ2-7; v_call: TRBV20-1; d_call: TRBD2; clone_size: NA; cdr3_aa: CSARDWLAGSQAYEQYF; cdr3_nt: TGCAGTGCTAGAGATTGGCTAGCGGGGAGCCAAGCCTACGAGCAGTACTTC
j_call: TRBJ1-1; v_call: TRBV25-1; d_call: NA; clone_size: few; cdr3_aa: CASSSTGYTEAFF; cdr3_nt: TGTGCCAGCTCTAGTACAGGGTACACTGAAGCTTTCTTT
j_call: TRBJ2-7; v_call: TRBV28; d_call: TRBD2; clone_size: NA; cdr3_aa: CASRSVAGSYYEQYF; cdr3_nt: TGTGCCAGCAGATCAGTAGCGGGGAGCTACTACGAGCAGTACTTC
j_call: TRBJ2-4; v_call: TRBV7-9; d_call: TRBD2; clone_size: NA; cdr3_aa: CASSLASGVKNIQYF; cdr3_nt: TGTGCCAGCAGCTTAGCCAGCGGGGTAAAAAACATTCAGTACTTC
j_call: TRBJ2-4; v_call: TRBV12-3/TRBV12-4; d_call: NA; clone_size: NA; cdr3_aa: CASSRPQEVAKNIQYF; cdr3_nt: TGTGCCAGCAGCCGCCCCCAGGAGGTAGCCAAAAACATTCAGTACTTC
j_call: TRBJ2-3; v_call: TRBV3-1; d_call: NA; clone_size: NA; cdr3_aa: CASSQVKDRSSTDTQYF; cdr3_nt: TGTGCCAGCAGCCAAGTTAAGGACAGATCTAGCACAGATACGCAGTATTTT
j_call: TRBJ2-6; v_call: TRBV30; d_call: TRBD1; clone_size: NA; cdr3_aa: CAWDGLSGTGVSGANVLTF; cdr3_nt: TGTGCCTGGGATGGCCTTTCCGGGACAGGGGTCTCTGGGGCCAACGTCCTGACTTTC
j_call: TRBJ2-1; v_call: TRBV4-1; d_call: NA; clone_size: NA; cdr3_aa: CASSQDVGPYNEQFF; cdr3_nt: TGCGCCAGCAGCCAAGATGTGGGTCCCTACAATGAGCAGTTCTTC
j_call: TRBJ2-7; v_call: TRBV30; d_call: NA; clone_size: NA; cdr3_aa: CAWSEDRTYEQYF; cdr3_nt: TGTGCCTGGAGTGAGGACAGAACCTACGAGCAGTACTTC
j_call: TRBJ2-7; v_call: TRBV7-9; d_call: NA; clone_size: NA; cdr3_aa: CASSLETHEQYF; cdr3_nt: TGTGCCAGCAGCTTAGAAACTCACGAGCAGTACTTC
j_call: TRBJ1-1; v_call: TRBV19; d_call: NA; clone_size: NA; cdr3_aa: CASSIDPPSPNTEAFF; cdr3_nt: TGTGCCAGTAGTATAGACCCCCCGAGCCCGAACACTGAAGCTTTCTTT
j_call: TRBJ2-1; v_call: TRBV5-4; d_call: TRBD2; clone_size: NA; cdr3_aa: CASSPVAGGEGHEQFF; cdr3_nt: TGTGCCAGCAGCCCGGTAGCGGGAGGAGAAGGTCATGAGCAGTTCTTC
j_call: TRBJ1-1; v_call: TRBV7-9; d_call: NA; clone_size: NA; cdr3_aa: CASSFPRTGPLNTEAFF; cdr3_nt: TGTGCCAGCAGCTTCCCTCGCACAGGGCCGTTGAACACTGAAGCTTTCTTT
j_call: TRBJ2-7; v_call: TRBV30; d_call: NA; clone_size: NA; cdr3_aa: CASSRGASEQYF; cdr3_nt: TGTGCCTCGAGCAGGGGGGCGTCCGAGCAGTACTTC
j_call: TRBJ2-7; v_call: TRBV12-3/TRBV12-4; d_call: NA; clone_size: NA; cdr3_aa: CASHKLSSSYEQYF; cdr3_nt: TGTGCCTCCCATAAGTTGTCGAGCTCCTACGAGCAGTACTTC
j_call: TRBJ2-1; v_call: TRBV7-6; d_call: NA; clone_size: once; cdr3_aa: CASSLRGASSYNEQFF; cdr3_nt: TGTGCCAGCAGCCTCCGGGGCGCTAGCTCCTACAATGAGCAGTTCTTC
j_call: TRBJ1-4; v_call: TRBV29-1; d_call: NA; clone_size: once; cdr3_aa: CSVELVGGSEKLFF; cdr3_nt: TGCAGCGTTGAACTGGTGGGAGGGAGTGAAAAACTGTTTTTT
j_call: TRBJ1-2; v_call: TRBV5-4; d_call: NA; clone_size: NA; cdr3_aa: CASSLDTDPYGYTF; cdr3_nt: TGTGCCAGCAGCTTGGATACGGACCCCTATGGCTACACCTTC
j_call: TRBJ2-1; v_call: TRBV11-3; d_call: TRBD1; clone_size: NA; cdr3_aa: CASSLDLGTGAYNEQFF; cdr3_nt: TGTGCCAGCAGCTTAGATTTGGGGACAGGGGCCTACAATGAGCAGTTCTTC
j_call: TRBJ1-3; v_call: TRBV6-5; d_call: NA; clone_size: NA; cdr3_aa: CASTPTENSGNTIYF; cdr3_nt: TGTGCCAGCACCCCGACGGAAAACTCTGGAAACACCATATATTTT
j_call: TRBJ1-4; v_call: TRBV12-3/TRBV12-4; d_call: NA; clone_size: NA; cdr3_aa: CASSLLDSTNEKLFF; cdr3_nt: TGTGCCAGCAGCTTATTAGATTCAACTAATGAAAAACTGTTTTTT
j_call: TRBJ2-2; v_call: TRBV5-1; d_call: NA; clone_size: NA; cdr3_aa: CASSDFRSNTGELFF; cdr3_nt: TGCGCCAGCAGCGACTTTAGGTCGAACACCGGGGAGCTGTTTTTT
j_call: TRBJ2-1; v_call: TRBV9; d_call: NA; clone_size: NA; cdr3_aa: CASSVTGDGERNEQFF; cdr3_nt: TGTGCCAGCAGCGTTACGGGGGATGGGGAGAGAAATGAGCAGTTCTTC